This T cell receptor (beta chain) is from a study of T cell responses to AZD1222 COVID-19 vaccine. Measured with immunoSEQ multiplex PCR; TCRdb has only the in-frame clones, and not every one. The sample lists about 86,000 clones; around 90% were seen once. Germline CDR1 is LNHNV and CDR2 is YYDKDF (reference sequence). The CDR3 covers 15 residues. Losses at the gene ends were 3 bases for V and 4 bases for J; bases not matched to a gene: 3. Study-level results: Females outnumbered males among donors, who were mostly white British; clonal diversity was possibly underestimated. There were vaccine-associated CD4 TCRs across spike, dominant at 160-218 and 743-854. No repertoire was sampled before or during the peak T cell response, only after it. Reports indicate that nearly half of spike-specific TCRs are directed at unmutated variant regions.

Notes on this clone: Its specificity is unknown.

The sequence was collected from an adult in good health. The chain employs TRBV15 and TRBJ2-3; 11 bases map to TRBD1. The source material was peripheral blood, sampled on day 0 of AZD1222 vaccination. The CDR3 region has the DNA TGTGCCACCAGCAGGGGACAGGGGGTGGCAGATACGCAGTATTTT. Translation: CATSRGQGVADTQYF.